The clone carrying this TCR beta chain was counted ten times or more. Its antigen is unidentified. Total RNA amounting to about 520 ng was the source from which TCR beta cDNA was made with a constant-region primer. It was through three nested multiplex PCR rounds of slightly modified ARM-PCR that TCR beta libraries arose. Running roughly 10 cycles apiece, the first two PCR rounds relied on TRBV1-TRBV30 forward primers together with a C-beta reverse primer. TCRdb reanalysed the multiplex PCR reads using MiXCR and keeps one entry per CDR3 protein. The sample lists about 100,000 distinct CDR3 sequences, about 73% occurring once. These data are taken from a study of tumor-infiltrating lymphocytes in primary liver carcinoma. Study conclusions and caveats: The top-250-clone fraction was significantly higher in tumors than in blood (p = 0.039).

The tissue used was unsorted bulk material of about 19-33 mg. RNA and DNA were co-extracted from it with the AllPrep DNA/RNA mini kit. The CDR3 is 13 amino acids. With 0 bases removed from V and 3 bases from J, the gap between germline ends came to 6 bases. Germline CDR1 is MGHRA and CDR2 is YSYEKL. The sequenced sample consisted of tumor-adjacent normal liver tissue. V usage is TRBV4-1 and J usage is TRBJ2-7; D is unclear. The clonotype was recovered from a man in his forties with primary liver carcinoma and hepatitis B virus infection. CDR3 amino acids: CASSQDRNYEQYF. The CDR3 bases are TGCGCCAGCAGCCAAGATCGGAACTACGAGCAGTACTTC.